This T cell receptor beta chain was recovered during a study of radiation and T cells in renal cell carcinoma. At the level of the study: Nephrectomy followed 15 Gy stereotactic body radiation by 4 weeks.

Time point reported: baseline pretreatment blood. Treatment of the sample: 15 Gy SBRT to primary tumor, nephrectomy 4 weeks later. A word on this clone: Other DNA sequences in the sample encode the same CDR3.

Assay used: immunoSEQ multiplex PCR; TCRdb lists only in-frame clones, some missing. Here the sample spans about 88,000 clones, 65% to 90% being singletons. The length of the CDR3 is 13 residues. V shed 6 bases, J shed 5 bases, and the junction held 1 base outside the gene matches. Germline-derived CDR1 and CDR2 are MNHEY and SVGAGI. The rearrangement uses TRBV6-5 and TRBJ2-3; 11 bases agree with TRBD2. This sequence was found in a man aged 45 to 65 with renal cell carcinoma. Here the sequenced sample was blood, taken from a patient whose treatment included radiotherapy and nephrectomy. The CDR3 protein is CASRGLAGDTQYF. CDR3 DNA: TGTGCCAGCAGAGGACTAGCGGGAGATACGCAGTATTTT.